The 28 T cell receptor beta chains below all came from one sample that was sequenced in a study of blood T cell repertoires in COVID-19. The data were produced by immunoSEQ multiplex PCR, yet TCRdb's version contains in-frame clones alone and is incomplete. The sample includes approximately 90,000 clones, about 84% of them seen just once. The sequenced sample was peripheral blood. These receptors were obtained from a man in his 60s with acute or convalescent COVID-19.

The chain uses TRBV14 and TRBJ1-2, with 9 positions matching TRBD1. The CDR3 sequence is 13 residues long. With 4 bases clipped from V and 7 bases from J, the junction kept 4 bases outside the gene matches. Germline V CDR1 and CDR2: SGHDN, FVKESK. CDR3 coding DNA: TGTGCCAGCAGCCCTCGGGACAGGGCTGGCTACACCTTC. Its protein product is CASSPRDRAGYTF.

This rearrangement joins TRBV6-6 to TRBJ2-7; TRBD1 matches at 7 bases. V was clipped by 2 bases and J by 2 bases; unmatched bases: 9. Germline lookup yields CDR1 MNHNY and CDR2 SVGAGI (reference sequence). The CDR3 runs to 16 residues. The CDR3 region is CASSYRGTVLTYEQYF. The CDR3 DNA follows: TGTGCCAGCAGTTACCGAGGGACAGTCCTTACCTACGAGCAGTACTTC.

This clone is classed as medium-sized. The genes are TRBV20-1 and TRBJ2-1; no reliable D call. V gave up 6 bases and J gave up 12 bases, with 12 bases separating them. The CDR3 has 10 residues. Germline CDR1 reads DFQATT; CDR2 reads SNEGSKA (reference sequence). The chain's CDR3 is CSASDSGQFF. CDR3 coding DNA: TGCAGTGCCAGCGACTCTGGGCAGTTCTTC.

V gene TRBV7-9 combines with J gene TRBJ1-3; no clear D gene. Germline V gives CDR1 SEHNR, CDR2 FQNEAQ (reference sequence). The V end was cut by 5 bases, the J end by 3 bases, with 14 bases between. This CDR3 contains 15 residues. The CDR3 loop reads CASSPSLGFGNTIYF. For the CDR3, the DNA is TGTGCCAGCAGCCCCTCCCTAGGCTTTGGAAACACCATATATTTT.

V is TRBV6-5 and J is TRBJ1-3, with D hard to call. The length of the CDR3 is 11 residues. The germline V gene encodes CDR1 MNHEY and CDR2 SVGAGI. V shed 8 bases and J shed 3 bases, with 5 bases lying between them. The CDR3 bases are TGTGCCAGCCACTTTGGAAACACCATATATTTT. This codes for CASHFGNTIYF.

The rearrangement joins TRBV4-1 to TRBJ1-2; no firm D call. V lost 3 bases and J lost 7, with 9 bases in between. The CDR3 has 12 residues. Per germline, CDR1 MGHRA and CDR2 YSYEKL. CDR3 amino acids: CASSQGSLGYTF. In DNA, the CDR3 is TGCGCCAGCAGCCAGGGGAGTCTTGGCTACACCTTC.

CDR3 in DNA: TGTGCCAGCAGTTGGGTTGGACAAGGAGAAAAACTGTTTTTT. It encodes CASSWVGQGEKLFF. The chain uses TRBV6-5 and TRBJ1-4, with a weak D call TRBD1 (5 bases). Germline V gene lookup returns CDR1 MNHEY and CDR2 SVGAGI. V shed 4 bases and J shed 8 bases, with 14 bases lying between them. The CDR3 is made up of 14 amino acids.

The CDR3 reads CASSFTGLSSSGYTF. The CDR3 coding sequence is TGTGCCAGCAGCTTCACAGGGTTGTCATCTAGTGGCTACACCTTC. The chain carries TRBV7-8 and TRBJ1-2, with D possibly TRBD1 on 6 matching bases. V was cut by 3 bases and J by 7 bases, with 18 bases left in between. The V gene's germline CDR1 is SGHVS and CDR2 FQNEAQ. This CDR3 has 15 amino acids.

J is TRBJ2-7 and V is TRBV14; 11 bases are shared with TRBD2. Germline CDR1 and CDR2: SGHDN and FVKESK. J lost 2 bases, V lost 5 bases, and 2 bases had no gene match. The CDR3 is 14 amino acids. The CDR3: CASSFSGGAYEQYF. In DNA, the CDR3 is TGTGCCAGCAGCTTTAGCGGGGGGGCCTACGAGCAGTACTTC.

The J gene is TRBJ2-3, the V gene TRBV7-3; 12 nucleotides line up with TRBD2. The trim removed 1 base at V and 5 bases at J, leaving 10 bases unmatched. This CDR3 has 18 residues. Germline-derived CDR1 and CDR2 are SGHTA and FQGTGA. The CDR3: CASSLMASGRARGDTQYF. The CDR3 DNA is TGTGCCAGCAGCTTAATGGCTAGCGGGAGGGCCAGGGGAGATACGCAGTATTTT.

The chain is built from TRBV7-2 and TRBJ2-1; no firm D call. V lost 3 bases and J lost 8, with 11 bases in between. The CDR3 has 13 amino acids. The germline V gene has CDR1 SGHTA and CDR2 FQGNSA. The CDR3, as DNA: TGTGCCAGCAGCTTTCGACCGGCGGATGAGCAGTTCTTC. Translating it yields CASSFRPADEQFF.

The J gene is TRBJ2-7, the V gene TRBV27; TRBD1 is a possible D gene (6 bases). CDR1 MNHEY and CDR2 SMNVEV come from the germline V gene (reference sequence). Trimming removed 0 bases at V and 4 bases at J, with 16 bases between. The CDR3 has 16 residues. The CDR3 sequence is CASSLSPGAFGYEQYF. CDR3 in DNA: TGTGCCAGCAGTTTATCCCCAGGGGCATTCGGATACGAGCAGTACTTC.

V and J are TRBV4-3 and TRBJ2-1, with D perhaps TRBD2 (5 bases). Germline V gene data show CDR1 as LGHNA and CDR2 as YSLEER. The CDR3 runs to 15 residues. The V gene lost 1 base and the J gene lost 6 bases, with 13 bases spanning the gap. CDR3: CASSQARVRGNEQFF. CDR3 coding DNA: TGCGCCAGCAGCCAAGCCCGGGTACGGGGCAATGAGCAGTTCTTC.

This sequence joins TRBV5-6 and TRBJ2-2; a weak D match, TRBD2 (6 bases). The germline V gene encodes CDR1 SGHDT and CDR2 YYEEEE. Trimming shortened V by 0 bases and J by 7 bases, and 13 bases separated the two germline ends. The CDR3 runs to 15 residues. CDR3 residues: CASSLAWGEGGELFF. The CDR3 nucleotides are TGTGCCAGCAGCTTGGCTTGGGGGGAAGGCGGGGAGCTGTTTTTT.

The rearrangement joins TRBV27 to TRBJ2-2; D is uncertain. The germline CDR1 and CDR2 sequences are MNHEY and SMNVEV (reference sequence). The V end lost 5 bases, the J end lost 3 bases, and 13 bases lay between the germline ends. The CDR3 has 15 amino acids. The CDR3: CASSPSTPYTGELFF. Here the CDR3 DNA reads TGTGCCAGCAGTCCCTCGACTCCTTACACCGGGGAGCTGTTTTTT.

CDR3 region: CARTPLWAVGTGDTEAFF. The CDR3 bases are TGTGCCAGAACCCCATTGTGGGCCGTCGGGACAGGGGACACTGAAGCTTTCTTT. This rearrangement joins TRBV5-3 to TRBJ1-1; 10 positions agree with TRBD1. TRBV5-3 qualifies as an ORF whose function is uncertain. The CDR3 runs 18 residues. The junction had 17 bases not matched to a gene; V was cut back by 6 bases and J by 3 bases.

V gene TRBV19 combines with J gene TRBJ1-1; tentatively, D is TRBD1 (6 bases). In germline, CDR1 is LNHDA, CDR2 SQIVND (reference sequence). This CDR3 has 16 residues. V was clipped by 3 bases and J by 1 base, with 15 bases between them. Here the CDR3 DNA reads TGTGCCAGTAGTATCAGGTTGACAGGAACGAACACTGAAGCTTTCTTT. Its protein product is CASSIRLTGTNTEAFF.

This chain joins TRBV5-8 and TRBJ2-7; D not certain. Germline CDR1 and CDR2: SGHTS and YDEGEE. The CDR3 has 13 residues. Trimming took 3 bases from V and 0 from J, leaving 7 bases between them. The CDR3 DNA follows: TGTGCCAGCAGCTCCCCGAGCTCCTACGAGCAGTACTTC. Protein product: CASSSPSSYEQYF.

The V call is TRBV12-3 or TRBV12-4, the J call TRBJ2-7; 7 bases fit TRBD1. The J segment lost 6 bases and the V segment lost 6 bases, leaving 5 bases of the junction unmatched. The CDR3 sequence is 12 residues long. Written as DNA, the CDR3 is TGTGCCAGCAGCCAACAGGGGTTCGAGCAGTACTTC. Protein product: CASSQQGFEQYF.

The chain has TRBV3-1 (or the pseudogene TRBV3-2) and TRBJ2-2, with 9 bases fitting TRBD2. The CDR3 totals 16 residues. The germline gives CDR1 LGHDT, CDR2 YNNKEL (reference sequence). V dropped 2 bases and J dropped 6; count of bases not matched to a gene: 7. The CDR3: CASSQPPGLAPGELFF. The CDR3 DNA reads as TGTGCCAGCAGCCAACCCCCGGGACTAGCTCCCGGGGAGCTGTTTTTT.

This sequence joins TRBV19 and TRBJ2-3; 10 bases map to TRBD2. Trimming took 0 bases from V and 6 from J; bases not matched to a gene: 15. Looked up from germline, CDR1 is LNHDA and CDR2 is SQIVND (reference sequence). The CDR3 is 19 residues long. CDR3 protein: CASSIDSYRLAGAGDTQYF. CDR3 coding DNA: TGTGCCAGTAGTATAGATTCCTACCGCCTAGCGGGGGCCGGGGATACGCAGTATTTT.

The V call is TRBV27, the J call TRBJ2-3; perhaps TRBD1 as D (6 bases). Germline lookup yields CDR1 MNHEY and CDR2 SMNVEV (reference sequence). Between the trimmed V and J ends, which lost 6 bases and 4 bases, there was a span of 17 bases. The CDR3 extends over 15 amino acids. In DNA, the CDR3 is TGTGCCAGCAGCCCCAGGGGCAGCAGTTCAGATACGCAGTATTTT. Its translation: CASSPRGSSSDTQYF.

This clone was seen more than once but under ten times. This chain uses TRBV19 with TRBJ1-5; D remains unclear. The CDR3 extends over 19 amino acids. V was shortened by 4 bases and J by 0 bases, with 22 bases between the two germline ends. Germline CDR1 and CDR2: LNHDA and SQIVND (reference sequence). DNA of the CDR3: TGTGCCAGTAGTACCGTTTTTCAACCCTTAGAATATAGCAATCAGCCCCAGCATTTT. This sequence encodes CASSTVFQPLEYSNQPQHF.

The rearrangement links TRBV27 to TRBJ2-7; 7 bases match TRBD1. The CDR3 is 15 amino acids. Germline-derived CDR1 and CDR2 are MNHEY and SMNVEV (reference sequence). Germline trimming cut 5 bases from V and 3 bases from J; bases unmatched to any gene: 10. CDR3 sequence reads: CASSPMTGTDYEQYF. CDR3 in DNA: TGTGCCAGCAGTCCGATGACCGGGACAGACTACGAGCAGTACTTC.

V usage is TRBV6-5 and J usage is TRBJ2-2, with D uncertain. In germline, CDR1 is MNHEY, CDR2 SVGAGI. The CDR3 covers 13 residues. Trimming stripped 4 bases from V and 1 base from J, with 4 bases between. The CDR3 here is CASSFVNTGELFF. CDR3 coding DNA: TGTGCCAGCAGTTTCGTGAACACCGGGGAGCTGTTTTTT.

The chain couples TRBV11-2 to TRBJ2-3; TRBD2 matches 12 bases. This CDR3 contains 16 residues. CDR1 SGHAT and CDR2 FQNNGV come from the germline V gene. Trimming at V came to 3 bases and at J to 3 bases, leaving 4 bases not matched to a gene. CDR3 residues: CASSFGLAGRTDTQYF. The CDR3, as DNA: TGTGCCAGCAGCTTCGGACTAGCGGGGAGAACAGATACGCAGTATTTT.

Note on this clone: Possible read error: a much larger clone is one base away. This chain uses TRBV7-2 with TRBJ1-2, with D maybe TRBD1 (6 bases). The ends were cut back, 3 bases at V and 2 bases at J, with 7 bases in the middle. The germline CDR1 and CDR2 sequences are SGHTA and FQGNSA. CDR3 size: 13 residues. The DNA for the CDR3 is TGTGCCAGCAGCTTTGACAGGAACTATGGCTACACCTTC. This codes for CASSFDRNYGYTF. Full variable domain (remainder filled in from reference TRBV7-2 and TRBJ1-2): GAGVSQSPSNKVTEKGKDVELRCDPISGHTALYWYRQSLGQGLEFLIYFQGNSAPDKSGLPSDRFSAERTGGSVSTLTIQRTQQEDSAVYLCASSFDRNYGYTFGSGTRLTVV.

The chain uses TRBV6-5 and TRBJ2-7, with a possible D match to TRBD1 (6 bases). Germline V gives CDR1 MNHEY, CDR2 SVGAGI. This CDR3 region has 15 residues. Trimming cost V 6 bases and J 1 base, with 16 bases left between them. The CDR3 loop reads CASSPGTPDSYEQYF. In DNA form, the CDR3 reads TGTGCCAGCAGCCCCGGGACACCCGATTCCTACGAGCAGTACTTC.